This T cell receptor beta chain was retrieved from a study of T cells expressing NK-cell markers. Findings and limits, study-wide: Also leading the CD3+CD56-NKG2C+ fraction in a few donors were these clonotypes.

The germline CDR1 and CDR2 sequences are SQVTM and ANQGSEA. This CDR3 has 14 residues. Template switching by 5'RACE with UMIs generated the TCR beta cDNA. TCRdb derives one entry per CDR3 protein from the 5' RACE reads, leaving out DNA. The data show around 100,000 distinct CDR3 sequences, and the top ten clones hold under 20%. With regard to this clonotype: The antigen is not known.

The sample consisted of blood T cells: a sorted CD56 or NKG2C T cell subset, CD4+ or CD8+ T cells, or bulk PBMC T cells (not recorded which). This TCR derives from a woman aged 18 to 69 in good health. The chain joins TRBV29-1 to TRBJ1-2; TCRdb lists TRBD1, though no DNA is available to test this call. CDR3 loop: CSSAPDPTHYGYTF.